The 20 T cell receptor beta chains presented below share a single source sample, sequenced in a study of cytomegalovirus exposure and HLA in healthy donors. The PCR ran on 60 Vbeta and 13 Jbeta primers. Generated by immunoSEQ multiplex PCR, the TCRdb table keeps only in-frame clones and is missing some. The repertoire consists of about 130,000 clones, with around 81% occurring once and the leading ten covering approximately 1.7%. Sequencing was carried out using PBMCs. The source is a woman aged 45-60 years in good health and CMV-seronegative.

The V call is TRBV28, the J call TRBJ2-7; TRBD1 matches 9 bases. Germline CDR1 and CDR2: MDHEN and SYDVKM. This CDR3 contains 14 residues. V trimming: 6 bases; J trimming: 3 bases; junction bases outside the gene matches: 6. CDR3 region: CASRLTGGGYEQYF. CDR3 in DNA: TGTGCCAGCAGACTAACAGGGGGCGGCTACGAGCAGTACTTC.

The V gene is TRBV5-4, the J gene TRBJ2-1; D might be TRBD2 (5 bases). The CDR3 loop spans 14 amino acids. Germline CDR1 reads SGHNT; CDR2 reads YYREEE (reference sequence). Trimming cost V 4 bases and J 3 bases, with 11 bases left between them. CDR3 protein: CASSVVGSYNEQFF. For the CDR3, the DNA is TGTGCCAGCAGCGTGGTGGGGAGCTACAATGAGCAGTTCTTC.

This sequence joins TRBV4-3 and TRBJ1-1, with D unresolved. CDR1 is LGHNA, CDR2 YSLEER, per germline. There are 15 residues in the CDR3. Trimming took off 3 bases at V and 6 bases at J, with 17 bases between the two ends. CDR3 residues: CASSQAPGGGSEAFF. The CDR3 DNA is TGCGCCAGCAGCCAGGCACCCGGAGGAGGCTCTGAAGCTTTCTTT.

The rearrangement joins TRBV19 to TRBJ1-2, with D perhaps TRBD1 (5 bases). The CDR3 loop spans 15 amino acids. Germline values: CDR1 LNHDA, CDR2 SQIVND (reference sequence). V was cut by 1 base and J by 4 bases, with 13 bases left in between. In DNA, the CDR3 is TGTGCCAGTAGTATAGGGAGACAGTTTGGCTATGGCTACACCTTC. Translation gives CASSIGRQFGYGYTF.

The chain links TRBV4-3 to TRBJ2-3, with 8 bases that match TRBD2. Germline CDR1 reads LGHNA; CDR2 reads YSLEER. CDR3 length equals 15 residues. Trimming took 3 bases from V and 3 from J; bases not matched to a gene: 5. CDR3 amino acids: CASSHRAGETDTQYF. The CDR3 nucleotides are TGCGCCAGCAGCCATCGAGCGGGAGAGACAGATACGCAGTATTTT.

The rearrangement joins TRBV6-5 to TRBJ1-3; tentatively, D is TRBD1 (5 bases). There are 13 residues in the CDR3. Germline CDR1 reads MNHEY; CDR2 reads SVGAGI. Trimming took 6 bases from V and 2 from J, leaving 8 bases between them. CDR3: CASRGLAGNTIYF. The CDR3 coding sequence is TGTGCCAGCAGGGGGCTGGCTGGAAACACCATATATTTT.

This clone was counted a few times. V and J are TRBV19 and TRBJ1-5; 10 bases align to TRBD1. Germline V gene lookup returns CDR1 LNHDA and CDR2 SQIVND (reference sequence). After removal of 8 bases from V and 4 bases from J, the junction contained 14 bases not matched to a gene. This CDR3 region has 17 residues. The CDR3 bases are TGTGCCAGTGTGACCGGGACAGGGGCGGTGGGAAATCAGCCCCAGCATTTT. This encodes CASVTGTGAVGNQPQHF.

The chain combines TRBV12-5 with TRBJ2-7; possibly TRBD1 for D (6 bases). The CDR3 is 13 residues long. CDR1 is LGHNT, CDR2 FRNRAP, per germline. Trimming removed 6 bases at V and 0 bases at J, with 9 bases between. CDR3 in amino acids: CASGTDSSYEQYF. DNA for the CDR3: TGTGCTAGTGGCACGGACAGCTCCTACGAGCAGTACTTC.

The V call is TRBV30, the J call TRBJ2-1, with a weak D call TRBD2 (6 bases). Deletions cut 2 bases from V and 10 bases from J, with 12 bases between. Germline-derived CDR1 and CDR2 are GTSNPN and SVGIG (reference sequence). The CDR3 is 12 amino acids. In DNA form, the CDR3 reads TGTGCCTGGAGTAAACTAGCCAGGGAGCAGTTCTTC. Its translation is CAWSKLAREQFF. Full variable domain (outside the CDR3, taken from reference TRBV30 and TRBJ2-1): SQTIHQWPATLVQPVGSPLSLECTVEGTSNPNLYWYRQAAGRGLQLLFYSVGIGQISSEVPQNLSASRPQDRQFILSSKKLLLSDSGFYLCAWSKLAREQFFGPGTRLTVL.

The rearrangement uses TRBV27 and TRBJ1-2, with a tentative D call TRBD1 (5 bases). This CDR3 comprises 14 residues. The V and J ends lost 4 bases and 4 bases respectively, with 13 bases between them. Looked up from germline, CDR1 is MNHEY and CDR2 is SMNVEV (reference sequence). The CDR3 DNA reads TGTGCCAGCAGTTCCCAGGGCCCCCTCTATGGCTACACCTTC. It specifies CASSSQGPLYGYTF.

V gene TRBV7-3 combines with J gene TRBJ2-1; 13 positions agree with TRBD2. The CDR3 is made up of 14 amino acids. Germline V gives CDR1 SGHTA, CDR2 FQGTGA. V gave up 7 bases and J gave up 6 bases; unmatched junction bases: 3. For the CDR3, the DNA is TGTGCCAGCAAACTAGCGGGAGGGCCCAATGAGCAGTTCTTC. Amino acid sequence: CASKLAGGPNEQFF.

This clone has only a few counts. This chain joins TRBV5-1 and TRBJ2-3; tentative D call: TRBD1 (7 bases). The CDR3 is 20 residues long. The V gene lost 4 bases and the J gene lost 2 bases, with 29 bases spanning the gap. The germline V gene has CDR1 SGHRS and CDR2 YFSETQ. CDR3 region: CASSRQGRLGVADLTDTQYF. As DNA, the CDR3 is TGCGCCAGCAGCCGACAGGGCCGTCTGGGAGTAGCGGACCTCACAGATACGCAGTATTTT.

This sequence joins TRBV7-6 and TRBJ2-7; D is perhaps TRBD1 (5 bases). V was shortened by 1 base and J by 5 bases, with 12 bases between the two germline ends. Per germline, CDR1 SGHVS and CDR2 FNYEAQ. The CDR3 is made up of 14 amino acids. The CDR3 loop reads CASSLVGRADEQYV. The CDR3 nucleotides are TGTGCCAGCAGCTTAGTGGGCAGGGCGGACGAGCAGTACGTC.

Regarding this clone: A junction boundary mismatches the germline segment, possibly from a read error. The chain has TRBV2 and TRBJ1-5; D is unclear. This CDR3 has 15 amino acids. The germline V gene encodes CDR1 SNHLY and CDR2 FYNNEI. In DNA, the CDR3 is TGTGCCAGCAGTGAGCGGCGGATCATAAATCAGCCCCAGAATTTT. This codes for CASSERRIINQPQNF. Combining the CDR3 with reference TRBV2 and TRBJ1-5 gives the whole variable domain EPEVTQTPSHQVTQMGQEVILRCVPISNHLYFYWYRQILGQKVEFLVSFYNNEISEKSEIFDDQFSVERPDGSNFTLKIRSTKLEDSAMYFCASSERRIINQPQNFGDGTRLSIL.

J is TRBJ1-2 and V is TRBV19; D possibly corresponds to TRBD1 (6 bases). The CDR3 extends over 15 amino acids. Trimming shortened V by 10 bases and J by 0 bases, and 18 bases separated the two germline ends. Germline CDR1 reads LNHDA; CDR2 reads SQIVND (reference sequence). DNA for the CDR3: TGTGCCACCCGAAACAGGGACCAAGCTAACTATGGCTACACCTTC. Encoded protein: CATRNRDQANYGYTF.

The chain is built from TRBV7-9 and TRBJ1-3, with D tentatively TRBD1 (6 bases). Trimming cost V 0 bases and J 9 bases, with 12 bases left between them. The CDR3 extends over 14 amino acids. Per the germline V gene, CDR1 is SEHNR and CDR2 is FQNEAQ (reference sequence). CDR3 in amino acids: CASSLARQGITIYF. DNA for the CDR3: TGTGCCAGCAGCTTAGCACGCCAGGGGATCACCATATATTTT.

On this clone: At one end, the junction sequence differs from germline, possibly due to a read error. The gene calls are TRBV6-6 and TRBJ1-5, with D hard to call. Germline-derived CDR1 and CDR2 are MNHNY and SVGAGI (reference sequence). This CDR3 comprises 14 residues. The CDR3 DNA sequence: TGTGCCAGCAGTTACCCCCGCCCGTTGGAGCCCCAGAATTTT. Its protein product is CASSYPRPLEPQNF.

The CDR3 DNA reads as TGTGCCAGTAGTCCAAACCGGGTCCCCCCCACAGATACGCAGTATTTT. Translation gives CASSPNRVPPTDTQYF. The chain employs TRBV19 and TRBJ2-3, with D uncertain. This CDR3 is built from 16 residues. V dropped 5 bases and J dropped 2 bases, with 17 bases sitting between them. Germline V gene lookup returns CDR1 LNHDA and CDR2 SQIVND (reference sequence).

The chain joins TRBV2 to TRBJ2-7, with TRBD2 matching over 12 bases. This CDR3 comprises 17 residues. CDR1 is SNHLY and CDR2 is FYNNEI in the germline V gene. The ends lost 3 bases at V and 4 bases at J; junction bases unmatched: 10. This CDR3 reads CASSEEGLAGGRYEQYF. CDR3 in DNA: TGTGCCAGCAGTGAGGAGGGTCTAGCGGGAGGGAGGTACGAGCAGTACTTC.

This chain uses TRBV4-3 with TRBJ2-1, with 7 bases that match TRBD1. Germline trimming cut 4 bases from V and 11 bases from J; bases unmatched to any gene: 5. CDR1 and CDR2 (germline): LGHNA, YSLEER. The CDR3 is 12 residues long. Written as DNA, the CDR3 is TGCGCCAGCAGCCTCAGGGACAGACAGCAGTTCTTC. Residues: CASSLRDRQQFF.